The T cell receptor (beta chain) described here comes from a study of blood T cell repertoires in COVID-19. Trimming took 3 bases from V and 4 from J; bases not matched to a gene: 8. The germline V gene has CDR1 SGHAT and CDR2 FQNNGV. The length of the CDR3 is 15 residues. As processed by the authors: Quantification of nucleated cells was approximated via reference gene primer amplification. Data came from immunoSEQ multiplex PCR; TCRdb stores just in-frame clones and leaves some out. That table gives V, J and clone size, and the DNA gave D and trimming. The top ten clones hold around 13% of a sample with around 81,000 clones, approximately 84% of them seen once.

The chain joins TRBV11-2 to TRBJ1-2; TRBD1 agrees at 7 bases. This clonotype originated in a human donor in a cohort sampled during active COVID-19. The sample consisted of peripheral blood. The CDR3 here is CASSFGQEGAYGYTF. The CDR3 nucleotides are TGTGCCAGCAGCTTCGGACAGGAGGGGGCCTATGGCTACACCTTC.